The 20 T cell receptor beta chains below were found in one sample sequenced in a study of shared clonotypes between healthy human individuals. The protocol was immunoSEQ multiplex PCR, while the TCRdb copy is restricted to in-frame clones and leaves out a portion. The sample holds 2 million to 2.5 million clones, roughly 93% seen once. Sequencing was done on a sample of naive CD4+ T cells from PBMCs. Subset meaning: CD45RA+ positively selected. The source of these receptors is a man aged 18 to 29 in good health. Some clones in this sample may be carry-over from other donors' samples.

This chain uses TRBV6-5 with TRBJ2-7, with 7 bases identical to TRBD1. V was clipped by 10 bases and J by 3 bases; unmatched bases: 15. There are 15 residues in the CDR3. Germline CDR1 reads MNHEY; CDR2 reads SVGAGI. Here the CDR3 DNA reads TGTGCCACGAAAACAACGGGACAGTTGTTCTACGAGCAGTACTTC. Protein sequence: CATKTTGQLFYEQYF.

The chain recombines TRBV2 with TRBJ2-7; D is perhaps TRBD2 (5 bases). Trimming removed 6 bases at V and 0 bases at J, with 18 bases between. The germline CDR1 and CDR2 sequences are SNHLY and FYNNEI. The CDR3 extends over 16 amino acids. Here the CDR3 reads CASSENGAGSSYEQYF. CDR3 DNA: TGTGCCAGCAGCGAAAATGGCGCGGGCTCCTCCTACGAGCAGTACTTC.

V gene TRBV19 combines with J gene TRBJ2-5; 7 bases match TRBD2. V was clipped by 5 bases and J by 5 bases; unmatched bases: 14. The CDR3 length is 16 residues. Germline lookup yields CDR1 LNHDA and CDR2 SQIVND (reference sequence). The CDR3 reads CASSDELAASQETQYF. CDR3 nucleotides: TGTGCCAGTAGTGACGAGCTAGCGGCCAGCCAGGAGACCCAGTACTTC.

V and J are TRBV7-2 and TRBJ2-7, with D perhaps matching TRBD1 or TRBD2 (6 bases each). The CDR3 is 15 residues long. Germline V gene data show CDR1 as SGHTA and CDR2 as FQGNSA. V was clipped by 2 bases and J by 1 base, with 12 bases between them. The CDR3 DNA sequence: TGTGCCAGCAGCTTATTGTTAGGGGGGTCCTACGAGCAGTACTTC. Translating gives CASSLLLGGSYEQYF.

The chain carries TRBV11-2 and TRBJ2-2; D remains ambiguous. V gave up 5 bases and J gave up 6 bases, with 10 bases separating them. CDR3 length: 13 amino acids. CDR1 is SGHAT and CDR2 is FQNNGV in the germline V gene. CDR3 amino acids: CASSPWSAGELFF. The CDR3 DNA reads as TGTGCCAGCAGCCCTTGGTCGGCCGGGGAGCTGTTTTTT.

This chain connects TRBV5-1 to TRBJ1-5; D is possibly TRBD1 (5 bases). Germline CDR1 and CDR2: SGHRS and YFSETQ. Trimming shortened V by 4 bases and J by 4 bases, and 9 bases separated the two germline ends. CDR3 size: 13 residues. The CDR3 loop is CASSVGTNQPQHF. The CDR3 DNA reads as TGCGCCAGCAGCGTGGGGACTAATCAGCCCCAGCATTTT.

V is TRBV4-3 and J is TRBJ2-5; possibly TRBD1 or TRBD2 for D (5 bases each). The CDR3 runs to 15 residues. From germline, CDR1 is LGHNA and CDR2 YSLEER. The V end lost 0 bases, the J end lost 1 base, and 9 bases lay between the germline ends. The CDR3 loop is CASSQEWDRQETQYF. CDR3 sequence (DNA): TGCGCCAGCAGCCAAGAGTGGGACCGCCAAGAGACCCAGTACTTC.

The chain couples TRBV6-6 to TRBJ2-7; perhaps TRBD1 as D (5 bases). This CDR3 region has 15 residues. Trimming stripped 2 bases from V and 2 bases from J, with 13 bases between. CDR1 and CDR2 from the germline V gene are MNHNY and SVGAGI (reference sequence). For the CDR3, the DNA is TGTGCCAGCAGTTACCAGGACATCTCGACCTACGAGCAGTACTTC. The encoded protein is CASSYQDISTYEQYF.

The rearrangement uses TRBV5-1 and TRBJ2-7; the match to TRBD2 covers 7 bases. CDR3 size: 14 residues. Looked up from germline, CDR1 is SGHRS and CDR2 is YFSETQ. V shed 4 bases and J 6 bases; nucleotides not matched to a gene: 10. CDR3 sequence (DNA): TGCGCCAGCAGCACCGGAACCTGGGAGGGCGAGCAGTACTTC. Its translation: CASSTGTWEGEQYF.

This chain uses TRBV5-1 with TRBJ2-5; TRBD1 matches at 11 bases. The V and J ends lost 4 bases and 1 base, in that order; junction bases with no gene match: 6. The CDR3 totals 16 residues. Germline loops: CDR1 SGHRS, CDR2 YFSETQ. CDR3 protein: CASSGRTGGPQETQYF. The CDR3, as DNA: TGCGCCAGCAGCGGAAGGACAGGGGGCCCCCAAGAGACCCAGTACTTC.

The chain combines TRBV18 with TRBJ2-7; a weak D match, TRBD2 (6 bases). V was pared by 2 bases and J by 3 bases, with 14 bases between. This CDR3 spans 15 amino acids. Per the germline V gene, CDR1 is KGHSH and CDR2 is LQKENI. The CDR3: CASSPSMRGFYEQYF. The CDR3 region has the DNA TGTGCCAGCTCACCAAGCATGCGGGGATTCTACGAGCAGTACTTC.

CDR3 DNA: TGTGCCAGCTCACCGGGAACCGGGACAGGAGCCAATCAGCCCCAGCATTTT. Translating gives CASSPGTGTGANQPQHF. V usage is TRBV18 and J usage is TRBJ1-5, with 8 bases matching TRBD1. The CDR3 spans 17 residues. With 3 bases clipped from V and 3 bases from J, the junction kept 10 bases outside the gene matches. Per germline, CDR1 KGHSH and CDR2 LQKENI.

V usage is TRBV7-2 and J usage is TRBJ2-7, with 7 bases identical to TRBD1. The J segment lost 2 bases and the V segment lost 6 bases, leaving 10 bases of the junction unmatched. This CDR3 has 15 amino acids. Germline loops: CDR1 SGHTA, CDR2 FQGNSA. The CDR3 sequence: CASRLTGAGPYEQYF. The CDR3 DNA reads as TGTGCCAGCAGATTAACAGGGGCCGGCCCCTACGAGCAGTACTTC.

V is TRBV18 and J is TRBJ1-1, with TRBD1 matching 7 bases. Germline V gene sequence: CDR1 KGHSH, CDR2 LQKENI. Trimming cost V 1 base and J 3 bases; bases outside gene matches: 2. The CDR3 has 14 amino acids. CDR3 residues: CASSPQGAYTEAFF. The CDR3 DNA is TGTGCCAGCTCACCACAGGGGGCTTACACTGAAGCTTTCTTT. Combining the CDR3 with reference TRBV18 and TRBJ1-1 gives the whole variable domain NAGVMQNPRHLVRRRGQEARLRCSPMKGHSHVYWYRQLPEEGLKFMVYLQKENIIDESGMPKERFSAEFPKEGPSILRIQQVVRGDSAAYFCASSPQGAYTEAFFGQGTRLTVV.

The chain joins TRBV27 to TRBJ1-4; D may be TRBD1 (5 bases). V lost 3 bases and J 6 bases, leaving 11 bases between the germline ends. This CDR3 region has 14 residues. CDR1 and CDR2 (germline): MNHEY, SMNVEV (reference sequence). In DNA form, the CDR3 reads TGTGCCAGCAGTTTCTGGCAGGGCGATGAAAAACTGTTTTTT. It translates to CASSFWQGDEKLFF.

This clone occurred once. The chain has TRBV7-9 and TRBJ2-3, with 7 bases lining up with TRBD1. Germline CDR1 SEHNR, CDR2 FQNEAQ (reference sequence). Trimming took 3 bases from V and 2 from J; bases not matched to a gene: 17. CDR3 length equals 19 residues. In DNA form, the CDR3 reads TGTGCCAGCAGCTTCCCCGTTATTCGGACAGGATCCGTCACAGATACGCAGTATTTT. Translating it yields CASSFPVIRTGSVTDTQYF.

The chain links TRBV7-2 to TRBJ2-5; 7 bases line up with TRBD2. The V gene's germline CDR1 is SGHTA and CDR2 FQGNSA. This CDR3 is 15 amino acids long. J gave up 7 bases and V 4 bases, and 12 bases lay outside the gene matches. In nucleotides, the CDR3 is TGTGCCAGCAGCTCAGCGGGAAGGGGTGGTGGGACCCAGTACTTC. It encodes CASSSAGRGGGTQYF.

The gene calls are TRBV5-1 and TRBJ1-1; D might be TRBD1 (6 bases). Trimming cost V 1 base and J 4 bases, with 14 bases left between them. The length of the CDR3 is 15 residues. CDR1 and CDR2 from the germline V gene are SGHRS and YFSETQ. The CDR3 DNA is TGCGCCAGCAGCTTGAACGGACAGAGGGTCACTGAAGCTTTCTTT. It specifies CASSLNGQRVTEAFF.

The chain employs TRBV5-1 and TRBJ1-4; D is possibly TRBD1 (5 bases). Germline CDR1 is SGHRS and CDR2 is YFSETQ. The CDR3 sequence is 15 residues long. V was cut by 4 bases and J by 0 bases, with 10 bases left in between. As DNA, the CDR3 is TGCGCCAGCAGCGTACAGGATCCAACTAATGAAAAACTGTTTTTT. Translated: CASSVQDPTNEKLFF.

Written as DNA, the CDR3 is TGTGCCAGCAGTAGACAGGGGCTTACTGAAGCTTTCTTT. Translating it yields CASSRQGLTEAFF. The rearrangement joins TRBV25-1 to TRBJ1-1, with TRBD1 identical over 8 bases. The CDR3 has 13 residues. Trimming removed 5 bases from V and 5 bases from J; junction bases left unmatched: 4. Germline V gene lookup returns CDR1 MGHDK and CDR2 SYGVNS.